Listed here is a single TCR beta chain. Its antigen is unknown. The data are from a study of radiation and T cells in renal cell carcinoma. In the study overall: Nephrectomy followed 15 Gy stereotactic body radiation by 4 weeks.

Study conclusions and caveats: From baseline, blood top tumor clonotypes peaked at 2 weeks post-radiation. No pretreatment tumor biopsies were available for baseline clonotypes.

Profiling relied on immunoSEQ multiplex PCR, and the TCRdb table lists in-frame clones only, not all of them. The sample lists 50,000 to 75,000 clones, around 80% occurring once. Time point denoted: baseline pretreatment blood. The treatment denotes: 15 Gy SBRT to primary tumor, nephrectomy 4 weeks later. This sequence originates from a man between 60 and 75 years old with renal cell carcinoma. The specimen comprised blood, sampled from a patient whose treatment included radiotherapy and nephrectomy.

CDR3 in DNA: TGCGCCAGCAGCTTGGTTCCCTCAAGAGGCTACACCTTC. Amino acid sequence: CASSLVPSRGYTF. V gene TRBV5-1 combines with J gene TRBJ1-2; D call uncertain. This CDR3 region has 13 residues. V was trimmed by 0 bases and J by 8 bases, leaving 11 bases between them. Germline V gives CDR1 SGHRS, CDR2 YFSETQ.